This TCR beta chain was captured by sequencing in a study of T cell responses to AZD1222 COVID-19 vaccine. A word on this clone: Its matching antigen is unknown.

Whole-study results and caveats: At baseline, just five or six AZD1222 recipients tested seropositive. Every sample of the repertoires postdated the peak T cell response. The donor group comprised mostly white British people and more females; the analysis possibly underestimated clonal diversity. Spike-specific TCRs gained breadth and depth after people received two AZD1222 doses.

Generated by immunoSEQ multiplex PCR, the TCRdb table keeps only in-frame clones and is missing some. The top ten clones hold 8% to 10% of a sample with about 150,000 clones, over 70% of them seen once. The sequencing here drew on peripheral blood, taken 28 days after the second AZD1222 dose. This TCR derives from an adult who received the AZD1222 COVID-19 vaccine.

CDR3 sequence: CASRGVGNQPQHF. The CDR3 region has the DNA TGTGCCAGCAGGGGAGTGGGCAATCAGCCCCAGCATTTT. J is TRBJ1-5 and V is TRBV6-5; no firm D call. Germline lookup yields CDR1 MNHEY and CDR2 SVGAGI. V lost 6 bases and J lost 2, with 8 bases in between. The CDR3 covers 13 residues.